Sequencing of this TCR beta chain was carried out in a study of blood T cells in healthy people across ages. Points from the study as a whole: More naive CD4+ cells and higher diversity were found in long-lived than in aged donors.

As to this clonotype: Its matching antigen is unknown.

The authors ran a second PCR of about 6 to 11 cycles using a sample-barcoded 5' primer and a J-beta primer mix. At least 2.5 million CDR3-containing paired-end reads were obtained per sample. TCRdb processed the 5' RACE reads anew with MiXCR; each CDR3 protein has one entry. Among around 800,000 distinct CDR3 sequences, under 45% were seen once, and the ten largest hold around 21%. Germline CDR1 and CDR2: MNHEY and SVGEGT. V gave up 7 bases and J gave up 2 bases, with 25 bases separating them. CDR3 length equals 18 residues. The J gene is TRBJ2-3, the V gene TRBV6-2 or TRBV6-3, with a weak D call TRBD2 (6 bases). The origin of this receptor is a man in his 60s in good health. Sequencing input: blood. Written as DNA, the CDR3 is TGTGCCAGCAACAAAAGGGACTTAGTGGTGGCCGTCACAGATACGCAGTATTTT. This sequence encodes CASNKRDLVVAVTDTQYF.